The 20 T cell receptor beta chains below all came from one sample that was sequenced in a study of control samples from healthy donors and cancer patients. Clones were read by immunoSEQ multiplex PCR, and TCRdb kept only the in-frame ones, dropping some. The table lists just over 80,000 clones, roughly 86% of them singletons. Sample: blood. The receptor source for this set is a man aged 45-60 years in good health.

This clone was seen once. The CDR3 loop reads CASREVGTYEQYF. The CDR3 nucleotides are TGCGCCAGCAGGGAAGTAGGCACCTACGAGCAGTACTTC. The chain uses TRBV5-1 and TRBJ2-7; D call uncertain. The CDR3 covers 13 residues. Between the trimmed V and J ends, which lost 5 bases and 2 bases, there was a span of 11 bases. Germline CDR1 and CDR2: SGHRS and YFSETQ.

The genes are TRBV12-3 or TRBV12-4 and TRBJ1-1; D unclear. Trimming shortened V by 5 bases and J by 1 base, and 8 bases separated the two germline ends. The CDR3 totals 13 residues. The CDR3 nucleotides read TGTGCCAGCAGTCGCACAGCGAACACTGAAGCTTTCTTT. It encodes CASSRTANTEAFF.

The rearrangement links TRBV5-1 to TRBJ2-7; D not resolved. Between the trimmed V and J ends, which lost 4 bases and 1 base, there was a span of 15 bases. CDR1 is SGHRS and CDR2 is YFSETQ in the germline V gene. The CDR3 runs 15 residues. The CDR3 sequence: CASSDDFSGSYEQYF. The CDR3 DNA follows: TGCGCCAGCAGCGACGACTTCAGTGGGTCCTACGAGCAGTACTTC.

The J gene is TRBJ2-2, the V gene TRBV6-1; D call uncertain. CDR1 and CDR2 from the germline V gene are MNHNS and SASEGT. This CDR3 region has 14 residues. The ends were cut back, 3 bases at V and 5 bases at J, with 10 bases in the middle. CDR3 region: CASSEAVRTGELFF. DNA for the CDR3: TGTGCCAGCAGTGAGGCAGTGAGAACCGGGGAGCTGTTTTTT.

The rearrangement uses TRBV2 and TRBJ1-2, with TRBD1 matching over 7 bases. The junction had 5 bases not matched to a gene; V was cut back by 7 bases and J by 0 bases. The CDR3 sequence is 14 residues long. The germline CDR1 and CDR2 sequences are SNHLY and FYNNEI. CDR3 DNA: TGTGCCAGCAACCAGGGACAGTCTAACTATGGCTACACCTTC. Residues: CASNQGQSNYGYTF.

The CDR3 coding sequence is TGTGCCAGCAGTTCCGGACAGGGAGGCAATCAGCCCCAGCATTTT. Its translation is CASSSGQGGNQPQHF. This chain joins TRBV27 and TRBJ1-5, with TRBD1 matching over 8 bases. This CDR3 contains 15 residues. With V trimmed by 4 bases and J by 2 bases, 4 bases remained unmatched. Per germline, CDR1 MNHEY and CDR2 SMNVEV (reference sequence).

The rearrangement uses TRBV5-5 and TRBJ1-3; weak D call: TRBD1 (5 bases). V shed 2 bases and J shed 2 bases, with 11 bases lying between them. Germline-derived CDR1 and CDR2 are SGHKS and YYEKEE (reference sequence). This CDR3 comprises 15 residues. The CDR3 protein is CASSFTGGTGNTIYF. CDR3 nucleotides: TGTGCCAGCAGCTTTACCGGGGGTACTGGAAACACCATATATTTT.

V is TRBV18 and J is TRBJ1-1; 7 nucleotides agree with TRBD1. The junction had 7 bases not matched to a gene; V was cut back by 0 bases and J by 3 bases. Germline CDR1 KGHSH, CDR2 LQKENI. The CDR3 extends over 16 amino acids. DNA of the CDR3: TGTGCCAGCTCACCACCTAAAGTAACAGGGGACACTGAAGCTTTCTTT. Its protein product is CASSPPKVTGDTEAFF.

The chain employs TRBV14 and TRBJ2-2, with D uncertain. The CDR3 loop spans 14 amino acids. CDR1 and CDR2 from the germline V gene are SGHDN and FVKESK. Trimming took off 2 bases at V and 2 bases at J, with 6 bases between the two ends. The CDR3 DNA reads as TGTGCCAGCAGCCAAACACTAAACACCGGGGAGCTGTTTTTT. It codes for CASSQTLNTGELFF.

This clone came up once. The chain has TRBV27 and TRBJ1-1; 7 nucleotides align to TRBD1. Germline V CDR1 and CDR2: MNHEY, SMNVEV (reference sequence). V shed 8 bases, J shed 3 bases, and the junction held 3 bases outside the gene matches. The CDR3 is made up of 12 amino acids. This CDR3 reads CASRTGDTEAFF. As DNA, the CDR3 is TGTGCCAGCCGAACAGGGGACACTGAAGCTTTCTTT.

V gene TRBV28 combines with J gene TRBJ1-5; TRBD1 matches at 7 bases. The CDR3 contains 19 residues. V shed 4 bases, J shed 2 bases, and the junction held 17 bases outside the gene matches. Per the germline V gene, CDR1 is MDHEN and CDR2 is SYDVKM. CDR3 loop: CASSSPKAHQGTGNQPQHF. The DNA for the CDR3 is TGTGCCAGCAGTTCCCCTAAAGCCCATCAGGGGACAGGCAATCAGCCCCAGCATTTT.

The chain recombines TRBV11-3 with TRBJ1-1; TRBD1 might be the D (5 bases). The CDR3 totals 14 residues. V shed 5 bases and J shed 3 bases, with 13 bases lying between them. Germline V gene sequence: CDR1 SGHNT, CDR2 YENEEA. The CDR3 loop is CASSLTGTHTEAFF. The CDR3 region has the DNA TGTGCCAGCAGCCTCACAGGCACCCACACTGAAGCTTTCTTT. Using reference TRBV11-3 and TRBJ1-1 for the parts outside the CDR3, the full variable domain is EAGVVQSPRYKIIEKKQPVAFWCNPISGHNTLYWYLQNLGQGPELLIRYENEEAVDDSQLPKDRFSAERLKGVDSTLKIQPAELGDSAVYLCASSLTGTHTEAFFGQGTRLTVV.

In nucleotides, the CDR3 is TGTGCCAGCAGCGCACAGGGGGCGACTAATGAAAAACTGTTTTTT. Its translation: CASSAQGATNEKLFF. This chain uses TRBV5-8 with TRBJ1-4; TRBD1 matches 9 bases. Germline trimming cut 4 bases from V and 2 bases from J; bases unmatched to any gene: 3. Germline loops: CDR1 SGHTS, CDR2 YDEGEE. CDR3 size: 15 residues.

V gene TRBV6-6 combines with J gene TRBJ1-1; unclear D gene. The V end lost 7 bases, the J end lost 3 bases, and 12 bases lay between the germline ends. The CDR3 consists of 13 residues. Germline CDR1 is MNHNY and CDR2 is SVGAGI (reference sequence). CDR3 residues: CASTLYRDTEAFF. CDR3 nucleotide sequence: TGTGCCAGCACCCTTTATCGGGACACTGAAGCTTTCTTT.

A remark on this clone: Germline is not matched at one junction end, which may reflect a read error. In nucleotides, the CDR3 is TGTGCCAGCAGAGAAGACGAATACCATGAGCAGTTCTTC. Translating gives CASREDEYHEQFF. This chain uses TRBV6-1 with TRBJ2-1; D ambiguous. This CDR3 spans 13 amino acids. Germline V gives CDR1 MNHNS, CDR2 SASEGT.

The chain has TRBV5-1 and TRBJ2-1; D could derive from TRBD1 or TRBD2 (6 bases each). The CDR3 is 17 residues long. Trimming cost V 0 bases and J 6 bases, with 19 bases left between them. CDR1 is SGHRS and CDR2 is YFSETQ in the germline V gene. The CDR3 nucleotides read TGCGCCAGCAGCTTGGCAGGAGGGGGGTGCGGTCCCAATGAGCAGTTCTTC. This translates into CASSLAGGGCGPNEQFF.

The chain recombines TRBV7-2 with TRBJ2-3; no definite D call. V was clipped by 2 bases and J by 8 bases, with 8 bases between them. Germline-derived CDR1 and CDR2 are SGHTA and FQGNSA. This CDR3 is 12 amino acids long. Here the CDR3 DNA reads TGTGCCAGCAGCTTACTCAGAGGTACGCAGTATTTT. Translating gives CASSLLRGTQYF.

The chain carries TRBV5-1 and TRBJ2-2; tentatively, D is TRBD1 (5 bases). V was pared by 2 bases and J by 4 bases, with 15 bases between. CDR3 size: 16 residues. Germline values: CDR1 SGHRS, CDR2 YFSETQ. CDR3 in amino acids: CASSLWQGRGTGELFF. In DNA, the CDR3 is TGCGCCAGCAGCTTATGGCAGGGAAGGGGCACCGGGGAGCTGTTTTTT.

J is TRBJ2-4 and V is TRBV29-1, with D tentatively TRBD2 (5 bases). This CDR3 has 11 amino acids. V dropped 7 bases and J dropped 4 bases, with 8 bases sitting between them. Germline values: CDR1 SQVTM, CDR2 ANQGSEA. The CDR3 nucleotides are TGCAGCGCACTAGAAAAAAACATTCAGTACTTC. Protein product: CSALEKNIQYF.

This chain joins TRBV7-8 and TRBJ2-7, with D maybe TRBD2 (6 bases). Germline V CDR1 and CDR2: SGHVS, FQNEAQ. V shed 5 bases and J shed 2 bases, with 7 bases lying between them. The CDR3 sequence is 12 residues long. CDR3 coding DNA: TGTGCCAGCAGCCGGACTACCTACGAGCAGTACTTC. This translates into CASSRTTYEQYF.